The rows below give T cell receptor beta chains drawn from one sample of a study of blood T cells in healthy people across ages. TCRdb itself ran the 5' RACE reads through MiXCR, one entry per CDR3 protein. The sample carries approximately 960,000 distinct CDR3 sequences, just under 30% recorded once. These same records also appear under a second study, on T cells of mothers and their children.

Sequenced sample: blood. The receptors shown here come from a woman in her forties in good health. CDR3s include the opening cysteine and the closing phenylalanine or tryptophan. The D gene is left open where the match is weak. Some rows mark clone size as missing; the rest say once, few, many or name a class of expanded clone.

j_call	clone_size	v_call	d_call	cdr3_length	cdr3_nt	cdr3_aa
TRBJ2-3	NA	TRBV10-3	NA	15	TGTGCCATCAGCCAGGACTCCCCCGGGCAAAATACGCAGTATTTT	CAISQDSPGQNTQYF
TRBJ2-7	few	TRBV9	TRBD2	15	TGTGCCAGCAGCGAGGAGCGGGGGGGCGTAAATGAGCAGTACTTC	CASSEERGGVNEQYF
TRBJ2-5	NA	TRBV29-1	NA	15	TGCAGCGTGGAACTCACCGGGGCTATACAAGAGACCCAGTACTTC	CSVELTGAIQETQYF
TRBJ1-1	NA	TRBV7-9	NA	18	TGTGCCAGCAGCCCAATGGGAAGGGGAGGCGTCATGAACACTGAAGCTTTCTTT	CASSPMGRGGVMNTEAFF
TRBJ1-5	few	TRBV3-1	TRBD1	14	TGTGCCAGCAGCCAGGAGACAGGGTTTCAGCCCCAGCATTTT	CASSQETGFQPQHF
TRBJ2-5	few	TRBV4-3	TRBD2	18	TGCGCCAGCAGCCAAGGGACGGCTAGCGGGGGGGCCGGTGAGACCCAGTACTTC	CASSQGTASGGAGETQYF
TRBJ2-2	few	TRBV7-2	TRBD2	19	TGTGCCAGCACCGAACCTTCCGGTTATACTAGCGGGGCGGTCGGGGAGCTGTTTTTT	CASTEPSGYTSGAVGELFF
TRBJ2-6	few	TRBV6-6	TRBD1	17	TGTGCCAGCAAAAGGGGACAGGGTGACTCTGGGGCCAACGTCCTGACTTTC	CASKRGQGDSGANVLTF
TRBJ2-5	many	TRBV27	NA	14	TGTGCCAGCAGTTTCAGTTCAGGGTGGGAGACCCAGTACTTC	CASSFSSGWETQYF
TRBJ2-7	many	TRBV7-2	TRBD1	15	TGTGCCAGCAGCCCGGACAGGGCCAGCTCCTACGAGCAGTACTTC	CASSPDRASSYEQYF
TRBJ2-7	many	TRBV6-6	NA	15	TGTGCCAGCAGTTACTCCAGGGGAAGCTCCTACGAGCAGTACTTC	CASSYSRGSSYEQYF
TRBJ2-5	NA	TRBV10-3	NA	13	TGTGCCATCAGTGAAACGAACCAAGAGACCCAGTACTTC	CAISETNQETQYF
TRBJ1-2	NA	TRBV20-1	TRBD1	15	TGCAGTCCCCAAATTACCGGGACAGGGACTTATGACTACACCTTC	CSPQITGTGTYDYTF
TRBJ2-7	NA	TRBV20-1	NA	14	TGCAGTGCTAGTTCCGGGACAAAGACTTACGAGCAGTACTTC	CSASSGTKTYEQYF
TRBJ1-5	few	TRBV19	TRBD1	15	TGTGCCAGTAGCGGTACAGGGGGCCGGGGACAGCCCCAGCATTTT	CASSGTGGRGQPQHF
TRBJ1-6	NA	TRBV14	NA	18	TGTGCCAGCAGCCAAGTGACTTCAGGGATTGGGTATAATTCACCCCTCCACTTT	CASSQVTSGIGYNSPLHF
TRBJ2-1	NA	TRBV9	TRBD1	15	TGTGCCAGCAGCGTAGCGGGACAGGGGTTCCTTGAGCAGTTCTTC	CASSVAGQGFLEQFF
TRBJ1-5	NA	TRBV27	TRBD1	16	TGTGCCAGCAGAACCATACAGGGGGCGGGCAATCAGCCCCGGCATTTT	CASRTIQGAGNQPRHF
TRBJ2-7	many	TRBV7-2	TRBD1	13	TGTGCCAGCAGCTTCGGGACAGCCCGCGAGCAGTACTTC	CASSFGTAREQYF
TRBJ2-5	NA	TRBV27	NA	13	TGTGCCAGCAGTGGCAGGGTAGGAGAGACCCAGTACTTC	CASSGRVGETQYF
TRBJ2-7	many	TRBV20-1	NA	13	TGCAGTGCTAGCCTGGGACAAACGAAGGAGCAGTACTTC	CSASLGQTKEQYF
TRBJ2-3	NA	TRBV7-8	NA	19	TGTGCCAGCAGCTTAGGTGAAAGGTTTACCAACCGCTGGGCAGATACGCAGTATTTT	CASSLGERFTNRWADTQYF
TRBJ1-5	few	TRBV2	NA	13	TGTGCCAGCTCGGACAGTTTCAATCAGCCCCAGCATTTT	CASSDSFNQPQHF
TRBJ2-1	few	TRBV28	TRBD2	15	TGTGCCAGCAGAAAGGGCGGGGGGACCTACAATGAGCAGTTCTTC	CASRKGGGTYNEQFF
TRBJ2-3	NA	TRBV7-2	TRBD2	17	TGTGCCAGCAGCTTGAGTCCCAGCGGGGGGGTGGGAGATACGCAGTATTTT	CASSLSPSGGVGDTQYF
TRBJ1-5	NA	TRBV14	NA	15	TGTGCCAGCAGCCTAAGGTTTAGGTACCGGCAGCCCCAGCATTTT	CASSLRFRYRQPQHF
TRBJ2-7	NA	TRBV20-1	NA	14	TGCAGTGCTAGAGGTGGTGTCAATCTCCGCGAGCAGTACTTC	CSARGGVNLREQYF
TRBJ1-2	few	TRBV4-1	NA	14	TGCGCCAGCAGCCAAGACCCGGGGACGGAGAGCTACACCTTC	CASSQDPGTESYTF
TRBJ2-1	NA	TRBV27	TRBD2	16	TGTGCCAGCAGTGGGCGCGGACTAGCGGGCGGGTATGAGCAGTTCTTC	CASSGRGLAGGYEQFF
TRBJ2-3	NA	TRBV30	NA	14	TGTGCCTGGAGTTACCCAGGGGGCACAGATACGCAGTATTTT	CAWSYPGGTDTQYF